Presented here are 3 T cell receptor beta chains from one specimen sequenced in a study of T cell responses to AZD1222 COVID-19 vaccine. The data were produced by immunoSEQ multiplex PCR, yet TCRdb's version contains in-frame clones alone and is incomplete. The sample has some 140,000 clones; over 85% are singletons. The sample was peripheral blood, taken on day 0 of AZD1222 vaccination. These receptors were collected from an adult in good health.

V and J are TRBV24-1 and TRBJ1-1; no definite D call. This CDR3 has 11 amino acids. Germline V gene data show CDR1 as KGHDR and CDR2 as SFDVKD. The germline V and J ends were trimmed by 3 bases and 11 bases, with 9 bases remaining between them. This chain's CDR3 is CATSDGLGAFF. As DNA, the CDR3 is TGTGCCACCAGTGATGGTCTAGGCGCTTTCTTT.

The rearrangement joins TRBV9 to TRBJ2-3, with TRBD2 identical over 8 bases. The ends lost 0 bases at V and 9 bases at J; junction bases unmatched: 9. This CDR3 has 15 residues. Germline values: CDR1 SGDLS, CDR2 YYNGEE. CDR3 nucleotides: TGTGCCAGCAGCGTAGAATGGACTAGCTGGAGGACGCAGTATTTT. Translation: CASSVEWTSWRTQYF. The variable domain in full, completed from reference TRBV9 and TRBJ2-3, reads DSGVTQTPKHLITATGQRVTLRCSPRSGDLSVYWYQQSLDQGLQFLIQYYNGEERAKGNILERFSAQQFPDLHSELNLSSLELGDSALYFCASSVEWTSWRTQYFGPGTRLTVL.

The chain links TRBV6-2 or TRBV6-3 to TRBJ2-7; D perhaps matches TRBD2 (6 bases). The CDR3 is 13 amino acids. In germline, CDR1 is MNHEY, CDR2 SVGEGT. V was shortened by 2 bases and J by 3 bases, with 8 bases between the two germline ends. The CDR3 nucleotides read TGTGCCAGCAGTTACGGCGGGATCTACGAGCAGTACTTC. Translation: CASSYGGIYEQYF.